This T cell receptor beta chain was found in a study of T cell responses to AZD1222 COVID-19 vaccine (dated by TCRdb to the early 2020s). Regarding the complete study: Because spike-specific TCR depth and breadth did not differ between the two schedules, AZD1222 recipients who got a second dose at roughly 4 weeks were pooled with those who got a second dose at roughly 12 weeks. TCR sequencing covered fewer than 250 trial participants: 207 given two doses of AZD1222 and 26 given two doses of MenACWY control vaccine. Enrollment into the trials was organized by age into subgroups of 18-55, 56-69 and 70-plus years, and those subgroups contained roughly 150, 30 and 60 TCR-sequenced participants, respectively. Beyond this particular receptor, the publication reports: CD4 TCRs associated with the vaccine covered the entire spike protein, and the dominant responses were in regions 160-218 and 743-854. Conclusions about previously exposed vaccinees were limited because only a handful of AZD1222 recipients were SARS-CoV-2 seropositive at baseline. Epitopes outside the regions mutated in the B.1.351 and B.1.1.7 variants were reportedly recognized by nearly half of the unique spike-specific TCRs. Because no day 14 peak-response samples were available, repertoires were characterized only after the peak T cell response. After two AZD1222 doses, both the breadth and the depth of spike-specific TCRs were significantly higher than at day 0 and than in MenACWY recipients. The 56-69-year group was small, and its depth increase did not reach significance, likely because of low power. Most participants were white British and females outnumbered males, and the authors suggested that clonal diversity may have been underestimated.

There are 12 amino acids in the CDR3, from cysteine to phenylalanine inclusive. The CDR3 DNA has 36 bases and is translated from base 1. V is shortened by 3 bases, J by 8 bases, and the region joining them spans 10 bases. Read against the paper, the sample's time point label means: baseline before first vaccination. The vaccinee samples were drawn from two UK trials, COV001 and COV002, one of which was a single-blind randomized controlled phase 2/3 trial testing AZD1222 (ChAdOx1 nCoV-19) in healthy adults. For TCRbeta chain sequencing, PBMC samples from trial participants were taken at day 0 and at day 28 after the second dose. The CDR3 regions of human TCRbeta chains were analyzed by immunosequencing. Processing in the source paper ran as follows. Repertoire TCRs were checked for matches against a reference library of SARS-CoV-2-specific TCRs that had been generated using the MIRA antigen-specificity platform. Breadth was defined as the fraction of unique TCRs that were SARS-CoV-2-associated, and depth was defined as the fraction of total T cells that were SARS-CoV-2-associated. Each spike-specific TCR was assigned to its reactive spike region and to a CD4 or CD8 class using the MIRA data. Log10-transformed breadth and depth values were compared by one-way ANOVA with Sidak's multiple comparisons tests. The immuneACCESS repertoire file appears here via TCRdb, limited to in-frame rearrangements. These files lack a portion of the clones; in checked studies, under half of the deficit traces to unresolved V genes, and the cause of the others is not known. Clone size and V and J calls were adopted from that table, with D and trimming inferred from the DNA. The sample table records over 95,000 clones; 87% of these occur just once. The ten largest clones take up approximately 12% of the sample.

Of note for this clone: This receptor's antigen is unknown. No much larger clonotype is one base removed from it; base qualities were not supplied.

The sample was peripheral blood, taken on day 0 of AZD1222 vaccination. The rearranged segments are TRBV12-3 or TRBV12-4 and TRBJ1-2, with no D gene named confidently. This receptor was obtained from an adult in good health. The CDR3 amino acid sequence is: CASSFSTAGYTF. The sequence in DNA is TGTGCCAGCAGTTTCTCTACAGCGGGCTACACCTTC.